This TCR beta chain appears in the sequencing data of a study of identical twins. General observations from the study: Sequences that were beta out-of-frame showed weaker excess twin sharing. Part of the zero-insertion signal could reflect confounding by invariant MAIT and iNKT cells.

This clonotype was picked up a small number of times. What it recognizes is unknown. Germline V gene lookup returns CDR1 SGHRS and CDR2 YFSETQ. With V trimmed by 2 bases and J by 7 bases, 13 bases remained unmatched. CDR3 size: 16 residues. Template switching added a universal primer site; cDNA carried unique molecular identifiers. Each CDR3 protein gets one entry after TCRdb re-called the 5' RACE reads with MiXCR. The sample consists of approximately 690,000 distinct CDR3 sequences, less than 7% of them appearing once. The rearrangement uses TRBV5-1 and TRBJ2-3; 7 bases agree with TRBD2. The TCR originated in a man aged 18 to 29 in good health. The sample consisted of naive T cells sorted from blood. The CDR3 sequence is CASSLDEGGPFNTQYF. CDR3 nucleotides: TGCGCCAGCAGCTTAGATGAGGGAGGGCCTTTCAATACGCAGTATTTT.